These 2 T cell receptor beta chains were all obtained from the same sample, sequenced in a study of T cells in narcolepsy. TCRdb keeps only in-frame clones here, not all; method: immunoSEQ multiplex PCR. The sample has around 35,000 clones, about nine tenths seen once; the top ten hold more than 0.95%. Sequenced input: CD45RA- memory CD4+ T cells from PBMCs. These receptors all come from a human donor with narcolepsy.

The chain recombines TRBV6-1 with TRBJ2-2; D is perhaps TRBD2 (6 bases). Per the germline V gene, CDR1 is MNHNS and CDR2 is SASEGT. The CDR3 runs to 14 residues. V gave up 6 bases and J gave up 3 bases, with 11 bases separating them. Here the CDR3 reads CASSRDFHTGELFF. The DNA of the CDR3 is TGTGCCAGCAGCAGGGACTTCCACACCGGGGAGCTGTTTTTT.

V gene TRBV2 combines with J gene TRBJ2-3; D is ambiguous. Germline V lookup: CDR1 SNHLY, CDR2 FYNNEI. The V end was cut by 10 bases, the J end by 5 bases, with 10 bases between. The CDR3 is 11 residues long. CDR3 region: CATESRDTQYF. The CDR3 DNA reads TGTGCCACCGAGTCCCGAGATACGCAGTATTTT.